This is a list of T cell receptor beta chains from one sample in a study of blood T cells in healthy people across ages. TCRdb ran MiXCR on the 5' RACE reads and lists one entry per CDR3 protein. The sample holds roughly 2 million distinct CDR3 sequences, about 50% seen once. Sequencing was performed on blood. The receptors originated from a woman aged 35 to 49 in good health. Both conserved end residues are part of each CDR3. The D gene is left open where the match is weak. Where a row states a size, it is once, few, many or the class of an expanded clone; other rows omit it.

j_call d_call v_call clone_size cdr3_aa cdr3_nt
TRBJ2-5 . TRBV6-6 . CASSYPTGASETQYF TGTGCCAGCAGTTATCCGACGGGGGCAAGTGAGACCCAGTACTTC
TRBJ2-5 TRBD2 TRBV7-9 few CASSPIAGQETQYF TGTGCCAGCAGCCCTATAGCGGGGCAAGAGACCCAGTACTTC
TRBJ2-5 TRBD1 TRBV11-2 . CASSPTDRGYQETQYF TGTGCCAGCAGCCCAACCGACAGGGGCTACCAAGAGACCCAGTACTTC
TRBJ2-7 TRBD2 TRBV7-2 . CASSLGPGRGGSYEQYF TGTGCCAGCAGCTTAGGCCCGGGGCGGGGGGGCTCCTACGAGCAGTACTTC
TRBJ2-7 TRBD1 TRBV20-1 . CSAAGTGLSEQYF TGCAGTGCGGCCGGGACAGGCCTCTCCGAGCAGTACTTC
TRBJ2-7 . TRBV7-9 . CASSFRAPSAEQYF TGTGCCAGCAGCTTTAGGGCCCCGTCGGCCGAGCAGTACTTC
TRBJ2-7 . TRBV20-1 . CSARDLYLSYEQYF TGCAGTGCTAGAGACCTATATCTCTCCTACGAGCAGTACTTC
TRBJ1-5 . TRBV4-1 . CASSQVEGGPQPQHF TGCGCCAGCAGCCAAGTCGAAGGGGGGCCCCAGCCCCAGCATTTT
TRBJ1-1 . TRBV13 . CASSLKGLDTEAFF TGTGCCAGCAGCTTGAAAGGCCTGGACACTGAAGCTTTCTTT
TRBJ1-2 . TRBV25-1 few CASSDGRWTGYTF TGTGCCAGCAGTGATGGCAGGTGGACCGGCTACACCTTC
TRBJ2-7 TRBD1 TRBV27 . CASSPGQRYELYF TGTGCCAGCAGCCCGGGACAGCGCTACGAGCTGTACTTC
TRBJ2-7 TRBD2 TRBV27 . CASSPAGTSIYEQYF TGTGCCAGCAGTCCAGCCGGGACTAGTATCTACGAGCAGTACTTC
TRBJ1-1 . TRBV28 . CASSPATVSTEAFF TGTGCCAGCAGCCCGGCTACAGTGAGCACTGAAGCTTTCTTT
TRBJ2-7 TRBD1 TRBV6-1 . CASRPGQGGTYEQYF TGTGCCAGCAGACCGGGACAGGGGGGAACCTACGAGCAGTACTTC
TRBJ2-1 . TRBV2 . CASSGQGLLRNEQFF TGTGCCAGCAGTGGTCAGGGGCTCCTCAGGAATGAGCAGTTCTTC
TRBJ2-3 TRBD1 TRBV25-1 . CASSTDRGATDTQYF TGTGCCAGCAGTACTGACAGGGGGGCCACAGATACGCAGTATTTT
TRBJ2-5 TRBD2 TRBV20-1 few CSASRRLAPETQYF TGCAGTGCTTCCAGGAGACTAGCCCCAGAGACCCAGTACTTC
TRBJ1-5 . TRBV20-1 few CSARGDGNQPQHF TGCAGTGCTAGGGGGGATGGCAATCAGCCCCAGCATTTT
TRBJ2-7 . TRBV7-2 . CVSSLAFFHEQYF TGTGTCAGCAGCTTAGCATTTTTCCACGAGCAGTACTTC
TRBJ2-7 TRBD1 TRBV4-2 . CASSQERDSTYEQYF TGTGCCAGCAGCCAGGAACGGGACAGCACCTACGAGCAGTACTTC
TRBJ1-2 . TRBV6-5 few CASSLGHANYGYTF TGTGCCAGCAGTCTCGGACATGCGAACTATGGCTACACCTTC
TRBJ2-1 TRBD2 TRBV12-3/TRBV12-4 . CASKLAGGVSYNEQFF TGTGCCAGCAAACTAGCGGGGGGGGTCTCCTACAATGAGCAGTTCTTC
TRBJ1-1 TRBD1 TRBV4-3 . CASSHVTGGQGEAFF TGCGCCAGCAGCCATGTGACAGGGGGTCAAGGTGAAGCTTTCTTT
TRBJ1-2 . TRBV7-2 . CASSLDLSVVYGYTF TGTGCCAGCAGCTTGGACCTGTCGGTAGTCTATGGCTACACCTTC
TRBJ2-5 TRBD1 TRBV6-2/TRBV6-3 few CASSYIRTGQETQYF TGTGCCAGCAGTTACATTCGGACAGGGCAAGAGACCCAGTACTTC
TRBJ1-5 TRBD1 TRBV7-9 few CASSPGTGRDQPQHF TGTGCCAGCAGCCCGGGGACAGGGAGGGATCAGCCCCAGCATTTT
TRBJ1-4 . TRBV5-4 . CASSLGRASTNEKLFF TGTGCCAGCAGCTTGGGTAGAGCTTCAACTAATGAAAAACTGTTTTTT
TRBJ2-3 . TRBV4-1 . CASSSQLVGAATTDTQYF TGCGCCAGCAGCTCCCAGTTGGTCGGGGCGGCGACCACAGATACGCAGTATTTT
TRBJ2-6 . TRBV27 . CASSWTGPVFSGANVLTF TGTGCCAGCAGTTGGACGGGGCCTGTCTTCTCTGGGGCCAACGTCCTGACTTTC
TRBJ2-7 TRBD2 TRBV7-2 . CASSRASGGHISYEQYF TGTGCAAGCAGCCGGGCTAGCGGGGGCCATATCTCCTACGAGCAGTACTTC
TRBJ1-2 . TRBV6-2/TRBV6-3 . CASSYEDIYGYTF TGTGCCAGCAGTTACGAAGACATCTATGGCTACACCTTC
TRBJ1-2 TRBD1 TRBV12-3/TRBV12-4 . CAIAGGTAYGYTF TGTGCCATTGCCGGCGGGACAGCATATGGCTACACCTTC
TRBJ1-6 . TRBV19 . CASKEFGSNSPLHF TGTGCCAGTAAAGAGTTTGGCAGTAATTCACCCCTCCACTTT
TRBJ2-1 . TRBV4-3 few CASSQVAGDNEQFF TGTGCCAGCAGCCAAGTCGCAGGGGATAATGAGCAGTTCTTC
TRBJ2-3 TRBD2 TRBV5-1 . CASSLDFGTSGGTDTQYF TGCGCCAGCAGCCTGGACTTCGGGACTAGCGGGGGCACAGATACGCAGTATTTT
TRBJ2-5 . TRBV6-6 . CASSYWAVETQYF TGTGCCAGCAGTTATTGGGCAGTGGAGACCCAGTACTTC
TRBJ1-2 . TRBV7-2 . CASSQVRMDVRGYTF TGTGCCAGCAGCCAGGTTAGGATGGACGTTAGAGGCTACACCTTC
TRBJ2-3 . TRBV28 . CASSGGQEIKDTQYF TGTGCCAGCAGTGGGGGGCAAGAGATAAAAGATACGCAGTATTTT
TRBJ2-3 . TRBV5-1 . CASSPHSTTDTQYF TGCGCCAGCAGCCCCCATTCGACCACAGATACGCAGTATTTT
TRBJ2-7 . TRBV18 . CASSPTAGRPYEQYF TGTGCCAGCTCCCCGACGGCAGGGCGTCCCTACGAGCAGTACTTC
TRBJ2-4 TRBD1 TRBV5-1 . CASSFGTGGPKNIQYF TGCGCCAGCAGCTTTGGGACAGGGGGACCAAAAAACATTCAGTACTTC
TRBJ1-2 . TRBV5-1 . CASSSGFGYTF TGTGCCAGCAGCTCAGGGTTTGGCTACACCTTC
TRBJ2-5 TRBD1 TRBV9 . CASSETGTEETQYF TGTGCCAGCAGCGAGACAGGGACAGAGGAGACCCAGTACTTC
TRBJ2-5 . TRBV14 few CASSQDVFPETQYF TGTGCCAGCAGCCAAGACGTATTCCCAGAGACCCAGTACTTC
TRBJ2-7 TRBD1 TRBV7-2 . CASSTQQGTDEQYF TGTGCCAGCAGCACCCAACAGGGGACGGACGAGCAGTACTTC
TRBJ2-1 TRBD2 TRBV27 . CASSLGGLAKNEQFF TGTGCCAGCAGTTTGGGTGGACTAGCGAAAAATGAGCAGTTCTTC
TRBJ2-1 . TRBV20-1 . CSAIGFNEQFF TGCAGTGCTATTGGTTTTAATGAGCAGTTCTTC
TRBJ2-5 . TRBV21-1 once CASSKHKIASGTFQETQYF TGTGCCAGCAGCAAACACAAAATAGCGTCAGGGACTTTCCAAGAGACCCAGTACTTC
TRBJ2-7 TRBD1 TRBV6-6 . CASSGGQERYEQYF TGTGCCAGCAGTGGAGGACAGGAACGCTACGAGCAGTACTTC
TRBJ1-2 TRBD1 TRBV5-1 once CASGSQGAVDGYTF TGCGCCAGCGGCTCGCAGGGGGCAGTTGATGGCTACACCTTC
TRBJ2-5 . TRBV10-3 . CAISEPTWGETQYF TGTGCCATCAGTGAGCCGACCTGGGGAGAGACCCAGTACTTC
TRBJ2-3 . TRBV7-2 . CASSFSESDTQYF TGTGCCAGCAGCTTTTCGGAGTCAGATACGCAGTATTTT
TRBJ1-2 . TRBV9 few CASSVAHRAEINYGYTF TGTGCCAGCAGCGTAGCGCACAGGGCGGAAATAAACTATGGCTACACCTTC
TRBJ2-5 TRBD1 TRBV20-1 . CSARTGGSGETQYF TGCAGTGCTAGGACAGGGGGTAGTGGGGAGACCCAGTACTTC
TRBJ2-1 . TRBV7-9 . CASRPGTGYNEQFF TGTGCCAGCAGACCCGGGACCGGTTACAATGAGCAGTTCTTC
TRBJ2-5 TRBD2 TRBV9 many CASSASGTQETQYF TGTGCCAGCAGCGCGAGCGGGACCCAAGAGACCCAGTACTTC
TRBJ2-3 . TRBV4-2 few CASSPSGDNTDTQYF TGTGCCAGCAGCCCATCGGGGGATAACACAGATACGCAGTATTTT
TRBJ1-6 TRBD1 TRBV4-2 . CASSQAWTGGGDSPLHF TGTGCCAGCAGCCAAGCGTGGACAGGGGGCGGCGATTCACCCCTCCACTTT
TRBJ2-5 TRBD2 TRBV29-1 . CSVALRERGQETQYF TGCAGCGTTGCTCTAAGGGAGCGGGGACAAGAGACCCAGTACTTC